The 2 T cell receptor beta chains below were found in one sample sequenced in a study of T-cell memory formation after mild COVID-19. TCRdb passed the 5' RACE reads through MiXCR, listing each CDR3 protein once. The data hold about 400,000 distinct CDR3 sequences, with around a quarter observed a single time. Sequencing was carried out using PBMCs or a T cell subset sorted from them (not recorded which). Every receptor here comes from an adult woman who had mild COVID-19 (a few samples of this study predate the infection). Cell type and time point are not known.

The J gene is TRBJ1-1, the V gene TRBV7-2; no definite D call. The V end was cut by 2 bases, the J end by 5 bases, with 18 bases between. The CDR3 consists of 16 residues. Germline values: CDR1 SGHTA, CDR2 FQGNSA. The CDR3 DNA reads TGTGCCAGCAGCTTAATGGGTGGCAGTAGGAGTACTGAAGCTTTCTTT. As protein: CASSLMGGSRSTEAFF.

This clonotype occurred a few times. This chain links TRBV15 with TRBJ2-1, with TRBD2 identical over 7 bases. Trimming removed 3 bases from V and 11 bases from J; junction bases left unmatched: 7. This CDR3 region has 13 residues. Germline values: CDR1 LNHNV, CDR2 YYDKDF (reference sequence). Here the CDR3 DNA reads TGTGCCACCAGCAGCCCGGGACTACCGAAGCAGTTCTTC. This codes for CATSSPGLPKQFF.